These 20 T cell receptor beta chains were all obtained from the same sample, sequenced in a study of T cell responses to AZD1222 COVID-19 vaccine. Libraries were prepared by immunoSEQ multiplex PCR; TCRdb keeps only in-frame clonotypes and omits some of them. The sample holds 200,000 to 300,000 clones; 90% to 95% are singletons and the top ten take 0.5% to 0.65%. Sequenced here: peripheral blood, sampled on day 0 of AZD1222 vaccination. These receptors were taken from an adult in good health.

This clone was detected once. This chain connects TRBV5-1 to TRBJ1-1; the D is unclear. Germline V lookup: CDR1 SGHRS, CDR2 YFSETQ. The CDR3 is made up of 15 amino acids. V shed 0 bases and J shed 1 base, with 10 bases lying between them. DNA for the CDR3: TGCGCCAGCAGCTTGGTGGGCCGGGGGAACACTGAAGCTTTCTTT. Amino acid sequence: CASSLVGRGNTEAFF.

The chain carries TRBV7-6 and TRBJ2-5, with D possibly TRBD2 on 5 matching bases. The length of the CDR3 is 15 residues. Trimming cost V 1 base and J 2 bases, with 11 bases left between them. Germline lookup yields CDR1 SGHVS and CDR2 FNYEAQ. In DNA, the CDR3 is TGTGCCAGCAGCTTAGGACCCGGGAAACAAGAGACCCAGTACTTC. Protein sequence: CASSLGPGKQETQYF.

The rearrangement uses TRBV5-1 and TRBJ2-3, with D maybe TRBD2 (7 bases). The CDR3 is 12 residues long. The germline V and J ends were trimmed by 4 bases and 6 bases, with 9 bases remaining between them. Germline V gene lookup returns CDR1 SGHRS and CDR2 YFSETQ. DNA for the CDR3: TGCGCCAGCAGCGGGGGGGCTGATACGCAGTATTTT. This sequence encodes CASSGGADTQYF.

In nucleotides, the CDR3 is TGCAGCGTCGGCCCGAGCTTACAACCCGGGGAGCTGTTTTTT. This gives the protein CSVGPSLQPGELFF. This chain joins TRBV29-1 and TRBJ2-2; no reliable D call. The germline CDR1 and CDR2 sequences are SQVTM and ANQGSEA. With 6 bases removed from V and 6 bases from J, the gap between germline ends came to 17 bases. The CDR3 loop spans 14 amino acids.

The CDR3 spells CASSLGGGLPGELFF. In nucleotides, the CDR3 is TGTGCCAGCAGCTTGGGAGGGGGCCTCCCCGGGGAGCTGTTTTTT. The V and J genes are TRBV5-4 and TRBJ2-2; 7 nucleotides line up with TRBD1. The germline gives CDR1 SGHNT, CDR2 YYREEE (reference sequence). The V gene end was trimmed by 0 bases and the J gene end by 6 bases; junction bases not matched to a gene: 5. This CDR3 comprises 15 residues.

V gene TRBV4-3 combines with J gene TRBJ2-1, with D possibly called TRBD1 or TRBD2 (5 bases each). Germline loops: CDR1 LGHNA, CDR2 YSLEER. The CDR3 length is 14 residues. V was shortened by 2 bases and J by 8 bases, with 13 bases between the two germline ends. The CDR3 spells CASSQTTRGDEQFF. Here the CDR3 DNA reads TGCGCCAGCAGCCAAACAACTAGGGGCGATGAGCAGTTCTTC.

This clone was observed once. The rearrangement links TRBV24-1 to TRBJ1-1, with 7 positions matching TRBD1. This CDR3 has 14 amino acids. Germline CDR1 KGHDR, CDR2 SFDVKD. V lost 3 bases and J lost 7; bases outside the gene matches: 7. CDR3 protein: CATSDPGGDNEAFF. For the CDR3, the DNA is TGTGCCACCAGTGATCCAGGGGGGGACAATGAAGCTTTCTTT.

The chain couples TRBV2 to TRBJ2-7; a weak D match, TRBD2 (6 bases). The V end was cut by 8 bases, the J end by 6 bases, with 14 bases between. The germline gives CDR1 SNHLY, CDR2 FYNNEI. The CDR3 has 12 residues. CDR3 in DNA: TGTGCCAGCGGGAGGACAAAAGCCGAGCAGTACTTC. Its translation is CASGRTKAEQYF.

V and J are TRBV10-3 and TRBJ1-1; 10 positions agree with TRBD1. Germline loops: CDR1 ENHRY, CDR2 SYGVKD. The CDR3 covers 14 residues. Trimming at V came to 6 bases and at J to 4 bases, leaving 5 bases not matched to a gene. CDR3 protein: CAIRDWTGGTEAFF. The CDR3 DNA reads TGTGCCATCAGGGACTGGACAGGGGGCACTGAAGCTTTCTTT.

The rearrangement joins TRBV12-5 to TRBJ1-2; 7 bases map to TRBD1. Germline CDR1 and CDR2: LGHNT and FRNRAP. Unmatched junction bases numbered 12, after V lost 3 bases and J lost 5 bases. The CDR3 sequence is 16 residues long. The CDR3 DNA reads as TGTGCTAGTGGTTTATCGTTCGGGACAGAACAGTATGGCTACACCTTC. Translation gives CASGLSFGTEQYGYTF.

Of note for this clone: Relative to the germline gene, one junction end is altered; a read error may explain this. The V gene is TRBV7-2, the J gene TRBJ1-5, with a weak D call TRBD1 (5 bases). Germline V gene sequence: CDR1 SGHTA, CDR2 FQGNSA. The CDR3 has 15 residues. CDR3 sequence: CASSLTGISDQPQHF. The CDR3 DNA follows: TGTGCCAGCAGCCTTACAGGTATTAGCGATCAGCCCCAGCATTTT.

The V call is TRBV6-5, the J call TRBJ1-6; 7 bases line up with TRBD1. This CDR3 has 15 residues. V trimming: 6 bases; J trimming: 0 bases; junction bases outside the gene matches: 2. The germline CDR1 and CDR2 sequences are MNHEY and SVGAGI. The CDR3 loop is CASSWDSSYNSPLHF. DNA for the CDR3: TGTGCCAGCAGCTGGGACAGCTCCTATAATTCACCCCTCCACTTT.

The chain joins TRBV5-1 to TRBJ2-3, with 11 bases identical to TRBD2. This CDR3 contains 17 residues. The V segment lost 1 base and the J segment 1 base; nucleotides outside the gene matches: 5. CDR1 is SGHRS, CDR2 YFSETQ, per germline. The CDR3 region is CASSLRALAGGTDTQYF. CDR3 in DNA: TGCGCCAGCAGCTTGAGGGCACTAGCGGGGGGCACAGATACGCAGTATTTT.

This sequence joins TRBV7-2 and TRBJ2-7; 8 bases are shared with TRBD1. The CDR3 has 15 amino acids. The germline V gene encodes CDR1 SGHTA and CDR2 FQGNSA. After removal of 3 bases from V and 2 bases from J, the junction contained 6 bases not matched to a gene. The CDR3 region is CASSFRGTGTYEQYF. In DNA, the CDR3 is TGTGCCAGCAGCTTCCGGGGGACAGGAACCTACGAGCAGTACTTC.

The chain carries TRBV5-4 and TRBJ2-7, with TRBD1 matching over 7 bases. Germline assignment: CDR1 SGHNT and CDR2 YYREEE (reference sequence). After removal of 4 bases from V and 3 bases from J, the junction contained 10 bases not matched to a gene. The CDR3 has 15 residues. The CDR3 loop reads CASSPGPQGNYEQYF. CDR3 nucleotides: TGTGCCAGCAGCCCCGGGCCACAGGGGAACTACGAGCAGTACTTC.

The chain has TRBV5-6 and TRBJ2-1; 11 nucleotides align to TRBD2. Germline CDR1 is SGHDT and CDR2 is YYEEEE. The CDR3 runs 16 residues. After removal of 2 bases from V and 8 bases from J, the junction contained 9 bases not matched to a gene. The CDR3 loop reads CASSFLAGGPRHEQFF. CDR3 bases: TGTGCCAGCAGCTTCTTAGCGGGGGGGCCGAGGCATGAGCAGTTCTTC.

The rearrangement joins TRBV27 to TRBJ1-2; no definite D call. Germline loops: CDR1 MNHEY, CDR2 SMNVEV (reference sequence). CDR3 size: 12 residues. The V and J ends lost 6 bases and 8 bases respectively, with 13 bases between them. The CDR3 loop is CASRSWGTGYTF. The CDR3 nucleotides are TGTGCCAGCAGGTCTTGGGGAACCGGCTACACCTTC.

CDR3 in DNA: TGTGCCAGCAGCTTAGTCCCCGGACTAGCGGGTAGAAACAATGAGCAGTTCTTC. It is translated as CASSLVPGLAGRNNEQFF. This sequence joins TRBV7-2 and TRBJ2-1; TRBD2 aligns across 11 bases. The CDR3 totals 18 residues. CDR1 SGHTA and CDR2 FQGNSA come from the germline V gene. Trimming took 1 base from V and 5 from J; bases not matched to a gene: 10.

This chain connects TRBV6-6 to TRBJ2-7; possibly TRBD1 for D (6 bases). The ends were cut back, 5 bases at V and 6 bases at J, with 14 bases in the middle. This CDR3 is 13 amino acids long. Germline V gene data show CDR1 as MNHNY and CDR2 as SVGAGI (reference sequence). CDR3 protein: CASSRGQIGEQYF. CDR3 nucleotides: TGTGCCAGCAGTCGCGGACAGATCGGCGAGCAGTACTTC.

The chain couples TRBV28 to TRBJ2-5; maybe TRBD1 (6 bases). This CDR3 has 14 amino acids. Deletions cut 4 bases from V and 7 bases from J, with 16 bases between. Germline lookup yields CDR1 MDHEN and CDR2 SYDVKM. The CDR3 region is CASSSTGTIGTQYF. CDR3 nucleotides: TGTGCCAGCAGTTCAACCGGGACAATTGGGACCCAGTACTTC.